These T cell receptor beta chains were read from a single sample in a study of blood T cell repertoires in COVID-19. Sequencing was performed with immunoSEQ multiplex PCR; in TCRdb, only in-frame clones are kept and a portion is missing. The data show fewer than 350,000 clones, 75% to 90% seen once. Sequencing input: PBMCs or T cells enriched from blood (not recorded which). The receptors shown here come from a man aged 30-40 years who had recovered from COVID-19. Each CDR3 is given with its conserved first and last residue. The D gene is left open where the match is weak. Clone size appears in some rows only: once, few, many, or a class for an expanded clone.

v_call,j_call,cdr3_length,clone_size,d_call,cdr3_nt,cdr3_aa
TRBV27,TRBJ2-3,17,NA,TRBD1,TGTGCCAGCAGTTTACCGAGGGACAGTTTAGTCACAGATACGCAGTATTTT,CASSLPRDSLVTDTQYF
TRBV7-9,TRBJ2-2,16,NA,TRBD2,TGTGCCAGCAGCCAAAGCGGGGGGGCCAGCACCGGGGAGCTGTTTTTT,CASSQSGGASTGELFF
TRBV29-1,TRBJ2-5,18,NA,TRBD2,TGCAGCGTTGATGGTCGTCTAGCGGGGGGGCTGAGACAAGAGACCCAGTACTTC,CSVDGRLAGGLRQETQYF
TRBV5-8,TRBJ2-1,16,NA,TRBD1,TGTGCCAGCAGCTTCCACAGGGGGATTCGTACCAATGAGCAGTTCTTC,CASSFHRGIRTNEQFF
TRBV5-1,TRBJ1-1,17,NA,TRBD1,TGCGCCAGCAGCTGGGGCCCCAGGGGGAAGGGGGTGACTGAAGCTTTCTTT,CASSWGPRGKGVTEAFF
TRBV3-1/TRBV3-2,TRBJ1-1,13,NA,TRBD1,TGTGCCAGCAGCCCAGGGGGGAACACTGAAGCTTTCTTT,CASSPGGNTEAFF
TRBV2,TRBJ1-2,13,NA,NA,TGTGCCAGCAGTGTAGGAGGGATCAATGGCTACACCTTC,CASSVGGINGYTF
TRBV9,TRBJ1-5,17,NA,TRBD1,TGTGCCAGCAGCCAATACCCCGGGACAGGGGGGGATCAGCCCCAGCATTTT,CASSQYPGTGGDQPQHF
TRBV3-1/TRBV3-2,TRBJ2-6,14,few,NA,TGTGCCAGCAGCCCGTACTCTGGGGCCAACGTCCTGACTTTC,CASSPYSGANVLTF
TRBV20-1,TRBJ1-3,14,NA,NA,TGCAGTGCTAGTGACAGTCGCTCTGGAAACACCATATATTTT,CSASDSRSGNTIYF
TRBV13,TRBJ2-3,14,NA,NA,TGTGCCAGCAGCCTAGGGAGGAGCACAGATACGCAGTATTTT,CASSLGRSTDTQYF
TRBV9,TRBJ2-1,15,NA,NA,TGTGCCAGCAGCGTAGGGACAGTGAGGACGGATGAGCAGTTCTTC,CASSVGTVRTDEQFF
TRBV2,TRBJ1-2,14,once,TRBD1,TGTGCCAGCAGCGATGGACAGGGCAACTATGGCTACACCTTC,CASSDGQGNYGYTF
TRBV2,TRBJ1-4,16,NA,TRBD1,TGTGCCAGCAGGGGGACAGGGGGCTCCCCTGGGGAAAAACTGTTTTTT,CASRGTGGSPGEKLFF
TRBV2,TRBJ1-2,13,few,NA,TGTGCCAGCAGTGAAGGGACAGCCTATGGCTACACCTTC,CASSEGTAYGYTF
TRBV4-1,TRBJ2-6,17,NA,TRBD1,TGCGCCAGCAGCCAATCAGGGGGCGACTCTGGGGCCAACGTCCTGACTTTC,CASSQSGGDSGANVLTF
TRBV3-1/TRBV3-2,TRBJ1-6,15,NA,TRBD1,TGTGCCAGCAGCCAAACCCCGGGACAGAATTCACCCCTCCACTTT,CASSQTPGQNSPLHF
TRBV18,TRBJ1-1,13,NA,TRBD1,TGTGCCAGCTCACCAGGAACAGGGGGGGAAGCTTTCTTT,CASSPGTGGEAFF
TRBV3-1/TRBV3-2,TRBJ1-6,16,NA,NA,TGTGCCAGCAGCCAAGGGTTGAACAGGGTCGGATCACCCCTCCACTTT,CASSQGLNRVGSPLHF
TRBV6-2/TRBV6-3,TRBJ2-5,16,NA,TRBD1,TGTGCCAGCAGCCCTTCCGGGACAGGGGGCAGAGAGACCCAGTACTTC,CASSPSGTGGRETQYF
TRBV30,TRBJ1-6,17,NA,TRBD1,TGTGCCTGGAGTCGCCCCCGTAGGACAGGCCGGCTTTATCCCCTCCACTTT,CAWSRPRRTGRLYPLHF
TRBV2,TRBJ2-5,12,NA,NA,TGTGCCAGCAGTGACCTACAAGAGACCCAGTACTTC,CASSDLQETQYF
TRBV7-9,TRBJ2-7,11,NA,NA,TGTGCCAGCAGCCCTCTAAAGGAGCAGTACTTC,CASSPLKEQYF
TRBV24-1,TRBJ2-2,15,once,NA,TGTGCCACCAGTGTACCTAGCGCACACACCGGGGAGCTGTTTTTT,CATSVPSAHTGELFF
TRBV2,TRBJ2-5,12,NA,TRBD2,TGTGCCAGCAGTGTGGGAGGGGAGACCCAGTACTTC,CASSVGGETQYF
TRBV2,TRBJ2-2,14,NA,NA,TGTGCCAGCAGTCAAGGCGCGAACACCGGGGAGCTGTTTTTT,CASSQGANTGELFF
TRBV5-1,TRBJ2-2,15,NA,TRBD1,TGCGCCAGCAGCTTGGCCGAGGGGGCCGCCGGGGAGCTGTTTTTT,CASSLAEGAAGELFF
TRBV18,TRBJ1-1,13,NA,TRBD1,TGTGCCAGCTCGGACAGGGGTAACACTGAAGCTTTCTTT,CASSDRGNTEAFF
TRBV10-3,TRBJ1-1,14,once,TRBD1,TGTGCCATCAGTGACCGGCAGGGGGACACTGAAGCTTTCTTT,CAISDRQGDTEAFF
TRBV11-2,TRBJ1-6,16,NA,TRBD1,TGTGCCAGCAGCTCGCCAAAAGGGACAGGGGACGGATCCCTCCACTTT,CASSSPKGTGDGSLHF
TRBV5-6,TRBJ1-4,12,NA,TRBD1,TGTGCCAGCAGCTTGGCCCAGACAGGGTTTAATTTT,CASSLAQTGFNF
TRBV9,TRBJ1-1,14,once,NA,TGTGCCAGCAGCGTAGTGGGGGGGAACACTGAAGCTTTCTTT,CASSVVGGNTEAFF
TRBV2,TRBJ1-2,14,NA,NA,TGTGCCAGCAGTGAAAGACAGTTTCGGTATGGCTACACCTTC,CASSERQFRYGYTF
TRBV28,TRBJ2-3,16,NA,TRBD2,TGTGCCAGCAGTTTATACTCTAGCGGGGACACAGATACGCAGTATTTT,CASSLYSSGDTDTQYF
TRBV7-9,TRBJ2-1,16,NA,TRBD1,TGTGCCAGCAGCCGAAAGTTGGGGACAGGTAACAATGAGCAGTTCTTC,CASSRKLGTGNNEQFF
TRBV5-5,TRBJ2-7,16,NA,NA,TGTGCCAGCAGCCGGGCGGGCAGGGGCGATCTCTACGAGCAGTACTTC,CASSRAGRGDLYEQYF
TRBV11-2,TRBJ1-3,15,NA,NA,TGTGCCAGCAGCCCGGCCCCAGGTTGGGGAAACACCATATATTTT,CASSPAPGWGNTIYF
TRBV7-2,TRBJ1-1,15,NA,NA,TGTGCCAGCAGCCCCGGGGGAGGCATGAACACTGAAGCTTTCTTT,CASSPGGGMNTEAFF
TRBV7-2,TRBJ2-1,15,NA,NA,TGTGCCAGCAGCCTTTTGGGCGCATATGGGCATGAGCAGTTCTTC,CASSLLGAYGHEQFF
TRBV20-1,TRBJ1-2,12,NA,NA,TGCAGTGCTAGTCAGGCAGCCTATGGCTACACCTTC,CSASQAAYGYTF
TRBV24-1,TRBJ1-5,14,NA,NA,TGTGCCACCAGTGCAGGGTTCGGCAATCAGCCCCAGCATTTT,CATSAGFGNQPQHF
TRBV5-8,TRBJ2-4,15,NA,NA,TGTGCCAGCAGCTGGGGAGAGGGACTGAGAAACATTCAGTACTTC,CASSWGEGLRNIQYF
TRBV9,TRBJ1-1,14,NA,TRBD1,TGTGCCAGCAGCATACAGGGGCAGAACACTGAAGCTTTCTTT,CASSIQGQNTEAFF
TRBV3-1/TRBV3-2,TRBJ1-2,13,NA,NA,TGTGCCAGCAGCTCGGACAGAGCTTATGGCTACACCTTC,CASSSDRAYGYTF
TRBV4-2,TRBJ1-4,15,once,NA,TGTGCCAGCAGCCCACCTACAGCAACTAATGAAAAACTGTTTTTT,CASSPPTATNEKLFF
TRBV13,TRBJ1-5,14,NA,TRBD1,TGTGCCAGCAGCAAGGGACAGAGCAATCAGCCCCAGCATTTT,CASSKGQSNQPQHF
TRBV9,TRBJ1-2,14,NA,TRBD1,TGTGCCAGCAGCGCGCGACAGGGCAACTATGGCTACACCTTC,CASSARQGNYGYTF
TRBV15,TRBJ2-5,13,NA,NA,TGTGCCACCAGCGTACGACTCCAAGAGACCCAGTACTTC,CATSVRLQETQYF
TRBV2,TRBJ1-6,16,NA,TRBD1,TGTGCCAGCAGTGAGACCACCCGGACAGGGAATTCACCCCTCCACTTT,CASSETTRTGNSPLHF
TRBV29-1,TRBJ1-2,13,NA,NA,TGCAGCGCCACCAATCCGGGGGGCTATGGCTACACCTTC,CSATNPGGYGYTF
TRBV14,TRBJ1-2,14,NA,NA,TGTGCCAGCAGCCAAGATAAGGGGAACTATGGCTACACCTTC,CASSQDKGNYGYTF
TRBV3-1/TRBV3-2,TRBJ1-1,14,NA,NA,TGTGCCAGCAGCCTGGCGGGGGAGAACACTGAAGCTTTCTTT,CASSLAGENTEAFF
TRBV7-2,TRBJ2-5,15,NA,NA,TGTGCCAGCAGCTTCCGGGACAATTCCCAAGAGACCCAGTACTTC,CASSFRDNSQETQYF